Listed below are T cell receptor beta chains from one sample, sequenced in a study of T cell responses to AZD1222 COVID-19 vaccine. The method was immunoSEQ multiplex PCR; TCRdb's version includes in-frame clones alone and lacks a portion of them. The sample has tens of thousands of clones; around 90% are singletons. Sequences were derived from peripheral blood, sampled on day 0 of AZD1222 vaccination. These TCRs come from an adult in good health. The CDR3 runs from the conserved cysteine through the conserved F or W. Fields, in order: clone size, D gene, J gene, CDR3 length, V gene, CDR3 DNA, CDR3 protein. The D gene is left open where the match is weak. The size field is filled for only some rows; it gives once, few, many or a size class.

-,-,TRBJ2-3,13,TRBV7-3,TGTGCCAGCAGCTCTCTGGCCACAGATACGCAGTATTTT,CASSSLATDTQYF
once,-,TRBJ1-1,14,TRBV27,TGTGCCAGCAGCCCAAGCACCGTGAACACTGAAGCTTTCTTT,CASSPSTVNTEAFF
-,-,TRBJ1-1,13,TRBV18,TGTGCCAGCTCACCAAACTGGAACACTGAAGCTTTCTTT,CASSPNWNTEAFF
-,-,TRBJ1-2,15,TRBV7-9,TGTGCCAGCAGCTCCTTTACTGGACTTAACTATGGCTACACCTTC,CASSSFTGLNYGYTF
-,-,TRBJ1-2,11,TRBV7-9,TGTGCCAGCAGCTTAGACTATGGCTACACCTTC,CASSLDYGYTF
-,-,TRBJ2-1,14,TRBV10-2,TGCGCCAGCAGTAATTGGCCACTTTACAATGAGCAGTTCTTC,CASSNWPLYNEQFF
-,-,TRBJ2-7,14,TRBV5-5,TGTGCCAGCAGCTTGGTTCACGGGAGCTACGAGCAGTACTTC,CASSLVHGSYEQYF
-,TRBD1,TRBJ1-2,14,TRBV29-1,TGCAGCGTTGATCTAGGTCAGGGGGCGACCGGCTACACCTTC,CSVDLGQGATGYTF
-,-,TRBJ1-4,14,TRBV6-5,TGTGCCAGCAGTTCCCTGGACTGGGTTGAAAAACTGTTTTTT,CASSSLDWVEKLFF
-,TRBD2,TRBJ2-7,18,TRBV5-5,TGTGCCAGCAGCTCGATACAAATACTGACTAGCGAGACCTACGAGCAGTACTTC,CASSSIQILTSETYEQYF
once,TRBD1,TRBJ2-5,12,TRBV24-1,TGTGCCACCGGGGACAGTGAAGAGACCCAGTACTTC,CATGDSEETQYF
-,-,TRBJ2-1,14,TRBV18,TGTGCCAGCTCACCACGGCAGAATGACAATGAGCAGTTCTTC,CASSPRQNDNEQFF
-,TRBD2,TRBJ2-5,17,TRBV2,TGTGCCAGCAGGTCCCTGGGACTAGCGACTGGGGGGGAGACCCAGTACTTC,CASRSLGLATGGETQYF
-,-,TRBJ1-5,13,TRBV30,TGTGCTTATGACAGTAATAGCAATCAGCCCCAGCATTTT,CAYDSNSNQPQHF
-,TRBD1,TRBJ1-1,16,TRBV19,TGTGCCAGTAGTCCTGAGACAGGGGGCCTCGTCACTGAAGCTTTCTTT,CASSPETGGLVTEAFF
once,TRBD1,TRBJ2-2,15,TRBV28,TGTGCCAGCAGTTTAACCAGGGGGCTCTCCGGGGAGCTGTTTTTT,CASSLTRGLSGELFF
-,-,TRBJ2-1,15,TRBV7-3,TGTGCCAGCAGCTTGGGTGCGGGACCAACCGATGAGCAGTTCTTC,CASSLGAGPTDEQFF
-,-,TRBJ1-6,12,TRBV2,TGTGCCACCAAGCCGGAGAATTCACCCCTCCACTTT,CATKPENSPLHF
-,TRBD1,TRBJ1-1,13,TRBV19,TGTGCCAGTAGTCAGACAGGGGACACTGAAGCTTTCTTT,CASSQTGDTEAFF
-,-,TRBJ2-7,11,TRBV12-5,TGTGCTAGTGGTTTGGTCTACGAGCAGTACTTC,CASGLVYEQYF
-,-,TRBJ2-7,14,TRBV5-1,TGCGCCAGCAGCTTGTCAGGGGTCTCCTACGAGCAGTACTTC,CASSLSGVSYEQYF
-,-,TRBJ2-7,16,TRBV7-9,TGTGCCAGCAGCTTAGCTGTAGGGGGAATCCTAGGCGAGCAGTACTTC,CASSLAVGGILGEQYF
-,-,TRBJ2-3,15,TRBV5-1,TGCGCCAGCAGCTTGGCCGGGACGGTGACAGATACGCAGTATTTT,CASSLAGTVTDTQYF
once,-,TRBJ2-7,12,TRBV5-1,TGCGCCAGCAGCTTGACAGACTACGAGCAGTACTTC,CASSLTDYEQYF
-,TRBD1,TRBJ1-2,14,TRBV5-1,TGCGCCAGCGGTGCGACAGGGGACGGCTATGGCTACACCTTC,CASGATGDGYGYTF
-,TRBD1,TRBJ2-7,16,TRBV30,TGTGCCTGGAGCGGACTCAGACAGGGTGGCTCCTACGAGCAGTACTTC,CAWSGLRQGGSYEQYF
-,TRBD1,TRBJ1-4,14,TRBV3-1/TRBV3-2,TGTGCCAGCAGCCACGGGCCGGACAGGGAAAAACTGTTTTTT,CASSHGPDREKLFF
once,-,TRBJ2-7,15,TRBV27,TGTGCCAGCACCTTACGTTTGGGACTTGCCTACGAGCAGTACTTC,CASTLRLGLAYEQYF
-,TRBD1,TRBJ1-2,16,TRBV7-9,TGTGCCAGCAGCTTTGGACAGGGGATGGCTAACTATGGCTACACCTTC,CASSFGQGMANYGYTF
-,-,TRBJ2-7,12,TRBV21-1,TGTGCCAGCAGGAACACAACTTACGAGCAGTACTTC,CASRNTTYEQYF
-,TRBD1,TRBJ2-1,17,TRBV7-9,TGTGCCAGCAGCCCCAGCAGAGGGACAGAATCAACTAATGAGCAGTTCTTC,CASSPSRGTESTNEQFF
-,-,TRBJ1-5,16,TRBV23-1,TGCGCCAGCAGCCCGAACCGGGGTTATAGCAATCAGCCCCAGCATTTT,CASSPNRGYSNQPQHF
-,TRBD1,TRBJ1-4,12,TRBV7-9,TGTGCCAGCAGCTTAGGGGACAGTCAACTGTTTTTT,CASSLGDSQLFF
-,TRBD1,TRBJ1-4,15,TRBV13,TGTGCCAGCAGCTTAGGGGCAGGGGGTAATGAAAAACTGTTTTTT,CASSLGAGGNEKLFF
-,-,TRBJ2-3,15,TRBV29-1,TGCAGCGTTGAAGGCTTACACCTTCCCACAGATACGCAGTATTTT,CSVEGLHLPTDTQYF
-,TRBD1,TRBJ1-1,13,TRBV27,TGTGCCAGCAGTTCCGACAGGGACCCTGAAGCTTTCTTT,CASSSDRDPEAFF
-,-,TRBJ1-3,13,TRBV3-1/TRBV3-2,TGTGCCAGCAGCAATGGGGGGGGTGACACCATATATTTT,CASSNGGGDTIYF
-,-,TRBJ1-1,13,TRBV6-1,TGTGCCAGCAGTGATCAAAAGTCCACTGAAGCTTTCTTT,CASSDQKSTEAFF
-,TRBD1,TRBJ2-2,16,TRBV9,TGTGCCAGCAGCCCTACAGGGGCCCTGAACACCGGGGAGCTGTTTTTT,CASSPTGALNTGELFF
-,-,TRBJ2-3,13,TRBV19,TGTGCCAGTAGTATAGATCGCGGGATGGGGCAGTATTTT,CASSIDRGMGQYF